Listed below are T cell receptor beta chains from one sample, sequenced in a study of shared clonotypes between healthy human individuals. Clones were read by immunoSEQ multiplex PCR, and TCRdb kept only the in-frame ones, dropping some. The sample carries about 1.1 million clones, about 80% recorded once. The sequencing sample was made of memory CD4+ T cells from PBMCs. The origin of the receptors is a man younger than 35 in good health. Some clones in this sample may be carry-over from other donors' samples. CDR3s include the opening cysteine and the closing phenylalanine or tryptophan.

>TRBV12-5|TRBJ2-5
CASGLGRAQYF
>TRBV6-1|TRBJ2-7
CASSEYGLAAYEQYF
>TRBV28|TRBJ2-3
CASSLGGRTDTQYF
>TRBV6-5|TRBJ1-2
CASRPTGDYGYTF
>TRBV9|TRBJ1-1
CASSWRGGSSEAFF
>TRBV28|TRBJ2-7
CASSSGPPYEQYF
>TRBV27|TRBJ2-4
CASSGRTKNIQYF
>TRBV2|TRBJ2-1
CASNLGTSGRARGNEQFF
>TRBV9|TRBJ2-7
CASSIMTGALVDEQYF
>TRBV5-1|TRBJ2-1
CASSIVPGLVNEQFF
>TRBV6-5|TRBJ2-3
CASSYDARNTDTQYF
>TRBV16|TRBJ2-3
CASSQSLGTGTQYF
>TRBV5-1|TRBJ2-7
CASSQDRPYEQYF
>TRBV10-3|TRBJ2-7
CAIAQTGGKSYEQYF